The source of this T cell receptor beta chain is a study of chemoradiotherapy in HPV16-positive cancers. Findings of the study overall: Only a couple of HPV16-positive patients supplied the functional HPV-specificity definition.

Remarks on this clone: The antigen is not known.

The CDR3 loop spans 13 amino acids. The V and J ends lost 4 bases and 6 bases, in that order; junction bases with no gene match: 3. From germline, CDR1 is SGHTA and CDR2 FQGTGA. The data were produced by immunoSEQ multiplex PCR, yet TCRdb's version contains in-frame clones alone and is incomplete. The repertoire holds fewer than 20,000 clones, with more than 75% as singletons. The chain couples TRBV7-3 to TRBJ2-7, with 10 bases identical to TRBD1. The sequence was obtained from a human donor with HPV-associated anogenital cancer. Sequences were derived from blood, sampled from a patient who underwent chemoradiotherapy. The CDR3 loop is CASSYDRGREQYF. The CDR3 nucleotides are TGTGCCAGCAGCTACGACAGGGGGCGCGAGCAGTACTTC.